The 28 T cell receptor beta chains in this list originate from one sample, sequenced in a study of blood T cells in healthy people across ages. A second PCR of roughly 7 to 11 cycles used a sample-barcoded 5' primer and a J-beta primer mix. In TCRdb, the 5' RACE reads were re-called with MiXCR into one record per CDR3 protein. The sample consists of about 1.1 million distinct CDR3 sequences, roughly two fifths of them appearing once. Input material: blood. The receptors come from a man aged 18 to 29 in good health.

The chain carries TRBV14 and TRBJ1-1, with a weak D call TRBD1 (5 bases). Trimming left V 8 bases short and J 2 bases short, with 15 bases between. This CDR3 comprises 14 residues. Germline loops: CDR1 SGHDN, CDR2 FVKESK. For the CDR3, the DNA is TGTGCCAGCCAGGAGGGGCCAATAAACACTGAAGCTTTCTTT. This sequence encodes CASQEGPINTEAFF.

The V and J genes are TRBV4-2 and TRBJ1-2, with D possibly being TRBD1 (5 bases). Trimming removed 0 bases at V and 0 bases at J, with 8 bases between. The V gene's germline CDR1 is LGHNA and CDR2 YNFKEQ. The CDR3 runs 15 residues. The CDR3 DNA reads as TGTGCCAGCAGCCAAGAGGCAGGGACTAACTATGGCTACACCTTC. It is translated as CASSQEAGTNYGYTF.

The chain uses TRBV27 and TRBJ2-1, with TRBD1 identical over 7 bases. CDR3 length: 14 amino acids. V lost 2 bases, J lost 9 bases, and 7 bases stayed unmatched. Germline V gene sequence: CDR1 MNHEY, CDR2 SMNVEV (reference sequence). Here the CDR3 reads CASSLRGQLREQFF. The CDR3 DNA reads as TGTGCCAGCAGTTTAAGGGGACAGCTGCGTGAGCAGTTCTTC.

CDR3 coding DNA: TGTGCCAGCAGCGCTAGGGACAGGGGGCGCGATCAGCCCCAGCATTTT. Translating it yields CASSARDRGRDQPQHF. This sequence joins TRBV7-2 and TRBJ1-5, with TRBD1 matching 12 bases. CDR1 is SGHTA and CDR2 is FQGNSA in the germline V gene. The length of the CDR3 is 16 residues. Unmatched junction bases numbered 7, after V lost 5 bases and J lost 5 bases.

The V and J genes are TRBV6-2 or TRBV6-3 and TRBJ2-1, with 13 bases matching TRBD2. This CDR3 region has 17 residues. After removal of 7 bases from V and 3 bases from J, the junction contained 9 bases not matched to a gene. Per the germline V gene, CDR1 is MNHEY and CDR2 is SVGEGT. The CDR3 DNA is TGTGCCAGCACCGAGGAGACTAGCGGGGGGATCTACAATGAGCAGTTCTTC. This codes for CASTEETSGGIYNEQFF.

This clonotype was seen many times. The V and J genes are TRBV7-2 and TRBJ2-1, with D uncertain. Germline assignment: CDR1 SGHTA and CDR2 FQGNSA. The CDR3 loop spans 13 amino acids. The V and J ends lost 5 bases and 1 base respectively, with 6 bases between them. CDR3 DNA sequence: TGTGCCAGCAGCGCCCGTTCCTACAATGAGCAGTTCTTC. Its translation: CASSARSYNEQFF. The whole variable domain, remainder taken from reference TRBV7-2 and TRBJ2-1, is GAGVSQSPSNKVTEKGKDVELRCDPISGHTALYWYRQSLGQGLEFLIYFQGNSAPDKSGLPSDRFSAERTGGSVSTLTIQRTQQEDSAVYLCASSARSYNEQFFGPGTRLTVL.

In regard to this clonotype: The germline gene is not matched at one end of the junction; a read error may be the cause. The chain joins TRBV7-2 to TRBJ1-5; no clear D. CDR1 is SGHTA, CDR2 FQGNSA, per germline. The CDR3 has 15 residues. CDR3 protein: CVSSYYAGSNQPQHF. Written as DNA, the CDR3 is TGTGTCAGCAGCTACTACGCAGGCAGCAATCAGCCCCAGCATTTT.

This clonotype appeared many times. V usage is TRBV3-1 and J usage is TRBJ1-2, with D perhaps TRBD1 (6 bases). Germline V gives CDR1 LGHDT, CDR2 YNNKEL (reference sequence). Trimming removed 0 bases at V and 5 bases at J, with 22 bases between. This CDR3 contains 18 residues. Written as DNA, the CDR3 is TGTGCCAGCAGCCAAGATCGTGGGAACAGGGATCTTCGGTATGGCTACACCTTC. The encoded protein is CASSQDRGNRDLRYGYTF.

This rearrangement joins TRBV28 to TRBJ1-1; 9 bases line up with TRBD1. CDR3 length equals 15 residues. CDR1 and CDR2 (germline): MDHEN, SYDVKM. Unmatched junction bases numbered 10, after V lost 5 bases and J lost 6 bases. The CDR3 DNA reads TGTGCCAGCAGTCCCCCCAGGACAGGGGTAGCTGAAGCTTTCTTT. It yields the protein CASSPPRTGVAEAFF.

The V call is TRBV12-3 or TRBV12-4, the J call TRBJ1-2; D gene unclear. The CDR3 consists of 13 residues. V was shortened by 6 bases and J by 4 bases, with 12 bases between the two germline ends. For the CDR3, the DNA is TGTGCCAGCAGCCCCTCGGCAGGCTATGGCTACACCTTC. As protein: CASSPSAGYGYTF.

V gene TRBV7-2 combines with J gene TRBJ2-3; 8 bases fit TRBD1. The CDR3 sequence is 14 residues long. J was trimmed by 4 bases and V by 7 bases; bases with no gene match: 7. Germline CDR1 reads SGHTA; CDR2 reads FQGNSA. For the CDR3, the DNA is TGTGCCAGCACCCAGGGGGCTTACGCAGATACGCAGTATTTT. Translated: CASTQGAYADTQYF.

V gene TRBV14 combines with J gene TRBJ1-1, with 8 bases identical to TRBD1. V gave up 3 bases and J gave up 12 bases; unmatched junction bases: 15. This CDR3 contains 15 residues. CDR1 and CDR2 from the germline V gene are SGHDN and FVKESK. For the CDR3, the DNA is TGTGCCAGCAGCCACGAGACAGGGGCAATCTTTGAGACTTTCTTT. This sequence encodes CASSHETGAIFETFF.

CDR3 bases: TGTGCCAGCAGTTTAGCTCCCAGCGGCCAAGAGACCCAGTACTTC. Translating gives CASSLAPSGQETQYF. The rearrangement uses TRBV28 and TRBJ2-5; possibly TRBD2 for D (5 bases). The CDR3 has 15 residues. V was trimmed by 2 bases and J by 1 base, leaving 11 bases between them. Germline lookup yields CDR1 MDHEN and CDR2 SYDVKM.

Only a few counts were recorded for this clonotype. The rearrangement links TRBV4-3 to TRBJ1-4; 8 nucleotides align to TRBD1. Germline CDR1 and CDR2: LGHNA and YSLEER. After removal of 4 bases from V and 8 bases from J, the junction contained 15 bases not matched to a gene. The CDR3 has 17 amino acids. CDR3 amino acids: CASSPSPKRQGPEKLFF. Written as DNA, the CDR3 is TGCGCCAGCAGCCCTTCCCCAAAGCGACAGGGGCCGGAAAAACTGTTTTTT.

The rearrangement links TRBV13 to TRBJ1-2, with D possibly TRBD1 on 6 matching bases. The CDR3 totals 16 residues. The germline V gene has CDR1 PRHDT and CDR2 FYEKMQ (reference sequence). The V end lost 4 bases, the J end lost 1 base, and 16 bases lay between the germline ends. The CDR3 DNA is TGTGCCAGCAGCTCCAGACAGGTGCGGAATAACTATGGCTACACCTTC. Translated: CASSSRQVRNNYGYTF.

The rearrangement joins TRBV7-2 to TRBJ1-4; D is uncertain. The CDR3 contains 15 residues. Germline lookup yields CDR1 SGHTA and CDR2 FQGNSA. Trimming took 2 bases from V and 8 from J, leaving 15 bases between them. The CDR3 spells CASSLREHEGEKLFF. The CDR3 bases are TGTGCCAGCAGCTTAAGGGAACATGAGGGAGAAAAACTGTTTTTT.

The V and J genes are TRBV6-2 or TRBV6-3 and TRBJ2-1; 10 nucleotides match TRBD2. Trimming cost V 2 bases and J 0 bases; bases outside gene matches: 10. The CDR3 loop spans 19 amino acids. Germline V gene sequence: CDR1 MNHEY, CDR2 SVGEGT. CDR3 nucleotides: TGTGCCAGCAGTTACAGTCAACTAGCGGGGAAACCCTCCTACAATGAGCAGTTCTTC. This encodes CASSYSQLAGKPSYNEQFF.

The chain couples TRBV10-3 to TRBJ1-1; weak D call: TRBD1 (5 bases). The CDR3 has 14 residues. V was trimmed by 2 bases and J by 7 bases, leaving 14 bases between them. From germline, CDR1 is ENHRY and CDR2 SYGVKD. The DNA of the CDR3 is TGTGCCATCAGTGAGCCATTGGTGGGGGGTGAAGCTTTCTTT. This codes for CAISEPLVGGEAFF.

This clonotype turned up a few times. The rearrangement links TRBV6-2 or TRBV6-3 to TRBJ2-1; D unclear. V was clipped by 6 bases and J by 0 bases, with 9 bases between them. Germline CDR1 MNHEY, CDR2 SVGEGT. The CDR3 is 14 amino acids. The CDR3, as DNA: TGTGCCAGCAGACGGTCTAGCTCCTACAATGAGCAGTTCTTC. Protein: CASRRSSSYNEQFF.

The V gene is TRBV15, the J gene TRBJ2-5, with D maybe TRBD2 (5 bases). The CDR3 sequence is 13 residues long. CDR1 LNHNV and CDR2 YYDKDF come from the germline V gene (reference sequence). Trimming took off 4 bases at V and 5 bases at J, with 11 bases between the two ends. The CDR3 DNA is TGTGCCACCAGCATGGACTTCCAGGAGACCCAGTACTTC. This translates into CATSMDFQETQYF.

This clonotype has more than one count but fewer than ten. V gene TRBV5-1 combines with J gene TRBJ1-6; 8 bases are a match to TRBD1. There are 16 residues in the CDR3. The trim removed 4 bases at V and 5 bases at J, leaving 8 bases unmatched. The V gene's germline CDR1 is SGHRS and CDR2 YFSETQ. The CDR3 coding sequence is TGCGCCAGCAGCCCGGGACAGGTGGGCGATAATTCACCCCTCCACTTT. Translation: CASSPGQVGDNSPLHF.

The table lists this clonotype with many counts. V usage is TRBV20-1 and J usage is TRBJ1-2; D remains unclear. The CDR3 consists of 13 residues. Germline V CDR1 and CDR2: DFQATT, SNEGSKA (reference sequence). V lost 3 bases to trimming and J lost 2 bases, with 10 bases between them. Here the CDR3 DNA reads TGCAGTGCTAGCAGACGGAACAACTATGGCTACACCTTC. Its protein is CSASRRNNYGYTF.

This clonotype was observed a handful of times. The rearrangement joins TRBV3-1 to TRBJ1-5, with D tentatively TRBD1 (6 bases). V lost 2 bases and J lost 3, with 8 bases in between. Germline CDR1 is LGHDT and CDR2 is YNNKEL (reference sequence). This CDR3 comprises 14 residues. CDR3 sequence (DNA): TGTGCCAGCAGCCAAAACAGGGACAATCAGCCCCAGCATTTT. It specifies CASSQNRDNQPQHF.

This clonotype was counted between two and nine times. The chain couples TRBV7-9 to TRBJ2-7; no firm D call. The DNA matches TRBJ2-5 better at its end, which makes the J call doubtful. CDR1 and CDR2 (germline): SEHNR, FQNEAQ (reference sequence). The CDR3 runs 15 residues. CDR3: CASSLSGSAVETQYF. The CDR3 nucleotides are TGTGCCAGCAGCTTAAGTGGTAGTGCCGTCGAGACCCAGTACTTC.

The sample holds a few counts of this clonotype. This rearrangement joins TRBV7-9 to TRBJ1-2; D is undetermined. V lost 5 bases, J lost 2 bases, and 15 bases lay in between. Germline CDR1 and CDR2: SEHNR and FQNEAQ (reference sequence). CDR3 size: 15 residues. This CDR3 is CASSQNDRENYGYTF. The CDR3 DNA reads TGTGCCAGCAGCCAAAATGACCGCGAGAACTATGGCTACACCTTC.

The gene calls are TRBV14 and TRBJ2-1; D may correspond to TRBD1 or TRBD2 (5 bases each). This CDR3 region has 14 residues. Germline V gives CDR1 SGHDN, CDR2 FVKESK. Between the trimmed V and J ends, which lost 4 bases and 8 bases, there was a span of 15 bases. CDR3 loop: CASSRRRGDHEQFF. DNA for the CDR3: TGTGCCAGCAGCCGCAGGAGAGGGGACCATGAGCAGTTCTTC.

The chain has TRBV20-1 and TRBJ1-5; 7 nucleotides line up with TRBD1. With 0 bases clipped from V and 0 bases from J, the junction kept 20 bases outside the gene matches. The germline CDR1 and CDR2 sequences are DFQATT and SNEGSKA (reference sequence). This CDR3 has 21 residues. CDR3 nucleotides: TGCAGTGCTAGAGATTATTTATCGCAGGGGGTAAATAGGTATAGCAATCAGCCCCAGCATTTT. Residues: CSARDYLSQGVNRYSNQPQHF.

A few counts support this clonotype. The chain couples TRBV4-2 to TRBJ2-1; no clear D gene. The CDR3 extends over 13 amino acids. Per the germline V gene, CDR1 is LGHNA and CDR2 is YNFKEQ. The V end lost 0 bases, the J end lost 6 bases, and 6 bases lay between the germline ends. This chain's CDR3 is CASSQDLFNEQFF. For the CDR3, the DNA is TGTGCCAGCAGCCAAGATCTTTTCAATGAGCAGTTCTTC.